Below, 19 T cell receptor beta chains from the same sample are listed, as sequenced in a study of CD8 T cells in ankylosing spondylitis. From the 5' RACE reads, TCRdb called clonotypes with MiXCR, one entry per CDR3 protein. The sample has about 250,000 distinct CDR3 sequences; 30% to 40% are singletons. Input material: blood, either unsorted or a sorted T cell fraction (not recorded which). The receptor set was obtained from a male donor with ankylosing spondylitis or in good health (not recorded which).

In DNA, the CDR3 is TGTGCCAGCAGCTTCTATCTCGGGGAAGCCTACGAGCAGTACTTC. Amino acids: CASSFYLGEAYEQYF. The gene calls are TRBV7-2 and TRBJ2-7; perhaps TRBD2 as D (5 bases). CDR3 size: 15 residues. Per the germline V gene, CDR1 is SGHTA and CDR2 is FQGNSA. The V and J ends lost 3 bases and 2 bases respectively, with 14 bases between them. The full variable domain, its missing parts supplied by reference TRBV7-2 and TRBJ2-7, is GAGVSQSPSNKVTEKGKDVELRCDPISGHTALYWYRQSLGQGLEFLIYFQGNSAPDKSGLPSDRFSAERTGGSVSTLTIQRTQQEDSAVYLCASSFYLGEAYEQYFGPGTRLTVT.

This rearrangement joins TRBV6-1 to TRBJ1-1, with D possibly TRBD1 on 6 matching bases. The V gene lost 8 bases and the J gene lost 1 base, with 11 bases spanning the gap. This CDR3 has 13 amino acids. Germline CDR1 reads MNHNS; CDR2 reads SASEGT. CDR3 sequence reads: CASWDTSNTEAFF. The CDR3 DNA reads TGTGCCAGCTGGGACACCTCGAACACTGAAGCTTTCTTT.

V gene TRBV12-3 or TRBV12-4 combines with J gene TRBJ2-3; the match to TRBD2 covers 10 bases. The length of the CDR3 is 16 residues. With 4 bases clipped from V and 1 base from J, the junction kept 5 bases outside the gene matches. The CDR3 region has the DNA TGTGCCAGCAGTTGGGGACTAGCGCGAGGCACAGATACGCAGTATTTT. This encodes CASSWGLARGTDTQYF.

This chain uses TRBV20-1 with TRBJ1-2, with TRBD1 matching over 7 bases. Germline V gene lookup returns CDR1 DFQATT and CDR2 SNEGSKA (reference sequence). With 6 bases clipped from V and 6 bases from J, the junction kept 10 bases outside the gene matches. The CDR3 has 13 residues. The CDR3 DNA sequence: TGCAGTGCCCCGACCGACAGGGATAATGGCTACACCTTC. This translates into CSAPTDRDNGYTF.

This clonotype appeared many times. This rearrangement joins TRBV12-3 or TRBV12-4 to TRBJ2-7; the D is unclear. The V gene lost 1 base and the J gene lost 2 bases, with 12 bases spanning the gap. This CDR3 spans 15 amino acids. Here the CDR3 reads CASSLGGTTTYEQYF. The CDR3 coding sequence is TGTGCCAGCAGTTTAGGGGGTACCACCACCTACGAGCAGTACTTC.

This clonotype was detected only a few times. J is TRBJ1-1 and V is TRBV20-1; D is undetermined. CDR1 DFQATT and CDR2 SNEGSKA come from the germline V gene (reference sequence). V was clipped by 5 bases and J by 3 bases, with 10 bases between them. This CDR3 comprises 12 residues. DNA for the CDR3: TGCAGTGCTCGCCCTGGGTACACTGAAGCTTTCTTT. Amino acid sequence: CSARPGYTEAFF.

The gene calls are TRBV12-3 or TRBV12-4 and TRBJ2-1; D is ambiguous. Trimming removed 6 bases from V and 8 bases from J, with 11 bases in between. The CDR3 spans 12 residues. The CDR3 spells CASSPILDEQFF. The DNA of the CDR3 is TGTGCCAGCAGCCCTATCCTCGATGAGCAGTTCTTC.

This clonotype was observed many times. The CDR3 DNA follows: TGCAGCGTCACCTATGGCTACACCTTC. Protein product: CSVTYGYTF. V usage is TRBV29-1 and J usage is TRBJ1-2, with unresolved D. The CDR3 totals 9 residues. V was shortened by 6 bases and J by 4 bases, with 3 bases between the two germline ends. Germline V lookup: CDR1 SQVTM, CDR2 ANQGSEA.

The chain uses TRBV7-2 and TRBJ2-5, with D tentatively TRBD1 (6 bases). There are 16 residues in the CDR3. Trimming pared 5 bases from V and 5 bases from J, leaving 21 bases between. The germline CDR1 and CDR2 sequences are SGHTA and FQGNSA. CDR3 sequence (DNA): TGTGCCAGCAGCCCCCCCCTGCACAGGGTTGGGGAGACCCAGTACTTC. This encodes CASSPPLHRVGETQYF. The full variable domain, its missing parts supplied by reference TRBV7-2 and TRBJ2-5, is GAGVSQSPSNKVTEKGKDVELRCDPISGHTALYWYRQSLGQGLEFLIYFQGNSAPDKSGLPSDRFSAERTGGSVSTLTIQRTQQEDSAVYLCASSPPLHRVGETQYFGPGTRLLVL.

The CDR3 nucleotides read TGCGCCAGCAGCTACGACAACACTGAAGCTTTCTTT. Residues: CASSYDNTEAFF. J is TRBJ1-1 and V is TRBV5-1; D is unresolved. The CDR3 has 12 amino acids. V was shortened by 3 bases and J by 2 bases, with 5 bases between the two germline ends. Germline loops: CDR1 SGHRS, CDR2 YFSETQ.

The genes are TRBV4-1 and TRBJ1-3, with unresolved D. CDR1 is MGHRA, CDR2 YSYEKL, per germline. V gave up 6 bases and J gave up 4 bases, with 16 bases separating them. The CDR3 totals 15 residues. The CDR3 region is CASSRLGLPGNTIYF. The CDR3 DNA sequence: TGCGCCAGCAGTAGGTTAGGTCTCCCGGGAAACACCATATATTTT.

The J gene is TRBJ2-5, the V gene TRBV12-3 or TRBV12-4; 7 positions agree with TRBD2. The CDR3 runs 11 residues. The V gene end was trimmed by 9 bases and the J gene end by 3 bases; junction bases not matched to a gene: 1. The CDR3 nucleotides are TGTGCCAGTGGACTAGAAGAGACCCAGTACTTC. Translation: CASGLEETQYF.

This chain links TRBV12-3 or TRBV12-4 with TRBJ2-4, with D perhaps assigned TRBD1 or TRBD2 (5 bases each). This CDR3 has 15 amino acids. V lost 3 bases to trimming and J lost 3 bases, with 12 bases between them. The CDR3 DNA reads as TGTGCCAGCAGTTTCACGGGGCCTAGCAAAAACATTCAGTACTTC. Translation: CASSFTGPSKNIQYF.

This clonotype has at least ten counts. This chain joins TRBV6-5 and TRBJ2-1; unclear D gene. CDR1 and CDR2 (germline): MNHEY, SVGAGI. CDR3 length: 13 amino acids. V was shortened by 2 bases and J by 5 bases, with 7 bases between the two germline ends. CDR3 loop: CASSYDGDNEQFF. CDR3 coding DNA: TGTGCCAGCAGTTACGATGGGGACAATGAGCAGTTCTTC.

This sequence joins TRBV30 and TRBJ2-1, with D possibly being TRBD2 (7 bases). V was cut by 4 bases and J by 8 bases, with 24 bases left in between. The CDR3 totals 16 residues. Germline V gene lookup returns CDR1 GTSNPN and CDR2 SVGIG (reference sequence). The CDR3 protein is CAWTKPRDTRGDEQFF. CDR3 sequence (DNA): TGTGCCTGGACCAAACCCAGGGACACACGGGGGGATGAGCAGTTCTTC.

V is TRBV20-1 and J is TRBJ2-6; 7 positions agree with TRBD1. The CDR3 loop spans 14 amino acids. Per the germline V gene, CDR1 is DFQATT and CDR2 is SNEGSKA (reference sequence). The V segment lost 4 bases and the J segment 2 bases; nucleotides outside the gene matches: 2. CDR3 bases: TGCAGTGCTACAACAGGGGCTGGGGCCAACGTCCTGACTTTC. This translates into CSATTGAGANVLTF.

This clonotype has a handful of counts. This sequence joins TRBV5-6 and TRBJ2-7; 8 nucleotides align to TRBD1. Germline CDR1 and CDR2: SGHDT and YYEEEE. This CDR3 is 15 amino acids long. V gave up 4 bases and J gave up 5 bases; unmatched junction bases: 11. The CDR3 sequence is CASSPTGTGLDEQYF. The CDR3 DNA reads TGTGCCAGCAGCCCCACCGGGACAGGTCTTGACGAGCAGTACTTC.

The CDR3 DNA is TGCAGTGCTACGACGGCTAGCTCCTACAATGAGCAGTTCTTC. This encodes CSATTASSYNEQFF. This chain connects TRBV20-1 to TRBJ2-1; no reliable D call. Trimming pared 4 bases from V and 0 bases from J, leaving 10 bases between. Germline CDR1 and CDR2: DFQATT and SNEGSKA (reference sequence). This CDR3 is 14 amino acids long.

This clonotype showed up many times. The genes are TRBV20-1 and TRBJ1-5; tentatively, D is TRBD1 (5 bases). V lost 0 bases and J lost 6, with 15 bases in between. Germline loops: CDR1 DFQATT, CDR2 SNEGSKA (reference sequence). The CDR3 is 15 residues long. This CDR3 is CSARDLSRAGQPQHF. DNA of the CDR3: TGCAGTGCTAGAGATCTAAGCAGGGCAGGTCAGCCCCAGCATTTT.